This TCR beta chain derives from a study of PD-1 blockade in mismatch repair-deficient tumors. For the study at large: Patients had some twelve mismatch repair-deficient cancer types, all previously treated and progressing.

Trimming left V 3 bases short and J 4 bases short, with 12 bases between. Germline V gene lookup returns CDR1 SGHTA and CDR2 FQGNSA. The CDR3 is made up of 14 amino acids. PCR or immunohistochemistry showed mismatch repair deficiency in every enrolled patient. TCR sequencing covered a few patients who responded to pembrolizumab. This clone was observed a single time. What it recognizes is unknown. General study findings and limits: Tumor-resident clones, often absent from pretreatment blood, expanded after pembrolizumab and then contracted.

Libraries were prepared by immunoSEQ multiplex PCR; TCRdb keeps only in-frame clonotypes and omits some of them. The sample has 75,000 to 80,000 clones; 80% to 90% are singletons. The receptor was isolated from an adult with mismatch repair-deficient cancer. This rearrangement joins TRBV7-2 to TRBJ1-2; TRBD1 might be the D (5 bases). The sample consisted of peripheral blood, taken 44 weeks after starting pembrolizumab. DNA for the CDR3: TGTGCCAGCAGCTTCTGGGACGGGCCCTATGGCTACACCTTC. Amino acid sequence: CASSFWDGPYGYTF.